This TCR beta chain stems from a study of shared clonotypes between healthy human individuals. Study-level results: Measured sharing among donors was expected to vary with sequencing depth.

When replicate PCRs were run on sorted subsets, they used about 220 ng DNA, some 33,000 T cell genomes. Original analysis: Filtering of immunoSEQ junctional sequences could not match full-length read filtering. Assay used: immunoSEQ multiplex PCR; TCRdb lists only in-frame clones, some missing. For V, J and clone size, that table is used; D and trimming come from the DNA. In the table there are about 2 million clones, 85% to 95% of which are singletons. About this clone itself: Its antigen remains unknown.

The sequenced sample was naive CD4+ T cells sorted from blood. Subset denoted: CD45RA+ positively selected. The sequence was collected from a man aged 18 to 29 in good health.

For the CDR3, the DNA is TGTGCCAGCCGTACAGCTCACAATTCACCCCTCCACTTT. Its translation: CASRTAHNSPLHF. V gene TRBV6-1 combines with J gene TRBJ1-6; D is uncertain. Germline values: CDR1 MNHNS, CDR2 SASEGT. This CDR3 has 13 residues. Trimming pared 8 bases from V and 7 bases from J, leaving 12 bases between.